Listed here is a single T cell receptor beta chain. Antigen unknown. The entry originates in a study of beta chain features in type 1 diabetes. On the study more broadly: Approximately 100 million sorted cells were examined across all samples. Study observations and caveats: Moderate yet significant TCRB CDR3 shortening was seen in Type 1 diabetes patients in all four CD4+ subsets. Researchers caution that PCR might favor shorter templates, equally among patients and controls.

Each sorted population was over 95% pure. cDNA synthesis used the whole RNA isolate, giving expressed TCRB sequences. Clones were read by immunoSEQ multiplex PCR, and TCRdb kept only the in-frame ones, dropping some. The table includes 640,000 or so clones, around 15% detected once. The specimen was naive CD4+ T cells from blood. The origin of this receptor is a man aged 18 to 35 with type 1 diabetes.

Here the CDR3 DNA reads TGTGCCAGCAGCTTCGACAGTCTTTCCTACAATGAGCAGTTCTTC. This gives the protein CASSFDSLSYNEQFF. The rearrangement links TRBV7-2 to TRBJ2-1; TRBD1 might be the D (5 bases). The germline V gene encodes CDR1 SGHTA and CDR2 FQGNSA. Deletions cut 3 bases from V and 1 base from J, with 10 bases between. This CDR3 is built from 15 residues.